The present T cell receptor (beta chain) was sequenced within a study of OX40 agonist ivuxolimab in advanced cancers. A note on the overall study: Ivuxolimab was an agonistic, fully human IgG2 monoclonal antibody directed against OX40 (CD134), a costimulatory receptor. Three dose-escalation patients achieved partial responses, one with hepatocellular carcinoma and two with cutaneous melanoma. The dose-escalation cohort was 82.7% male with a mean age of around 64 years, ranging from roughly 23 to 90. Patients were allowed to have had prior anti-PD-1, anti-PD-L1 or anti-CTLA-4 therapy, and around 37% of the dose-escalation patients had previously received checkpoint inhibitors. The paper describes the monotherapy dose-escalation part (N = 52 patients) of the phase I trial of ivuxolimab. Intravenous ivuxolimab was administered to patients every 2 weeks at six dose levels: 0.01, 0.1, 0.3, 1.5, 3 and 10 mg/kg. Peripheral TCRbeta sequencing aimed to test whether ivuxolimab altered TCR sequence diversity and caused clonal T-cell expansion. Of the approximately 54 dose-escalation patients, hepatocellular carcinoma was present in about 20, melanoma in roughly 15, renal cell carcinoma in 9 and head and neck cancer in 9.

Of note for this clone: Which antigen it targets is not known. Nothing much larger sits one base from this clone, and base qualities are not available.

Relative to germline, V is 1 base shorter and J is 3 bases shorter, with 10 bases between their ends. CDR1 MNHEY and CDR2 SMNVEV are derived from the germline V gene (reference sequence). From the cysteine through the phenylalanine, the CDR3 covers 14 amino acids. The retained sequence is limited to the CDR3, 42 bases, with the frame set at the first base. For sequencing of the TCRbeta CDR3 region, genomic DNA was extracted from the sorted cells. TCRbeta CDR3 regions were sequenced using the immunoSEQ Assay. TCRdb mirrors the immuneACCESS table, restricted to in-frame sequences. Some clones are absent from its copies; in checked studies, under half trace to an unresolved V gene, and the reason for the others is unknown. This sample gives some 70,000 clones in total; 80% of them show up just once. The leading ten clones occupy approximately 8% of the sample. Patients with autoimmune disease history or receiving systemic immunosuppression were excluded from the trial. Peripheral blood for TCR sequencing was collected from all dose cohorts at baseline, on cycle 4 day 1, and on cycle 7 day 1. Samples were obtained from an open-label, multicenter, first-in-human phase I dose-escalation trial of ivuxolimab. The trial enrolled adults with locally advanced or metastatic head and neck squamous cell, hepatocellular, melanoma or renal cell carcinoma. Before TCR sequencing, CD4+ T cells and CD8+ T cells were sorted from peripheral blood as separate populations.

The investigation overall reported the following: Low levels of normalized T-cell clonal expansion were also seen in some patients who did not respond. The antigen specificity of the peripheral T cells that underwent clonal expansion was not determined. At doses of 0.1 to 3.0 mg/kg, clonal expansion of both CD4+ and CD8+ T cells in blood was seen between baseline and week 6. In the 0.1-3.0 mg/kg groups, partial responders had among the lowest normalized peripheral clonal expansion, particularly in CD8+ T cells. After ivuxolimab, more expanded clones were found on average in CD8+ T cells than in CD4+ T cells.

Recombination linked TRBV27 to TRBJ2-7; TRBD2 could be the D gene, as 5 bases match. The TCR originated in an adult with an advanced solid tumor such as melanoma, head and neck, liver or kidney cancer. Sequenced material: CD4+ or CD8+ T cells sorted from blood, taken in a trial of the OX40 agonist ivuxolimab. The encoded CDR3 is CASSLYSGSYEQYF. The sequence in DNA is TGTGCCAGCAGTTTATACAGCGGTAGCTACGAGCAGTACTTC.